The rows below give T cell receptor beta chains drawn from one sample of a study of shared clonotypes between healthy human individuals. Assay used: immunoSEQ multiplex PCR; TCRdb lists only in-frame clones, some missing. This sample has about 820,000 clones, with almost 95% found just once. Sequencing used naive CD8+ T cells sorted from blood. Every receptor here comes from a man in his thirties or forties in good health. CDR3s include the opening cysteine and the closing phenylalanine or tryptophan. The D gene is left open where the match is weak. Part of the rows lack a size; the others show once, few, many or a class for expanded clones.

TRBJ2-3,TRBV6-6,-,once,CASRTPRAKPTDTQYF,TGTGCCAGCAGAACCCCCCGGGCAAAGCCCACAGATACGCAGTATTTT
TRBJ2-1,TRBV30,-,-,CAWNRGTSYNEQFF,TGTGCCTGGAATCGCGGGACCTCCTACAATGAGCAGTTCTTC
TRBJ2-7,TRBV15,TRBD2,-,CATSINRGTKTYEQYF,TGTGCCACCAGCATCAATAGAGGGACTAAGACCTACGAGCAGTACTTC
TRBJ1-4,TRBV27,-,-,CASSFGSATNEKLFF,TGTGCCAGCAGTTTTGGGAGTGCAACTAATGAAAAACTGTTTTTT
TRBJ1-1,TRBV4-1,-,-,CASSTPEVRDTEAFF,TGCGCCAGCAGCACGCCAGAGGTGCGGGACACTGAAGCTTTCTTT
TRBJ2-7,TRBV10-2,TRBD2,-,CASRTSGSSYEQYF,TGCGCCAGCAGGACTAGCGGGAGCTCCTACGAGCAGTACTTC
TRBJ2-5,TRBV5-4,TRBD1,-,CAAGHRDSQETQYF,TGTGCCGCCGGGCACCGGGACAGCCAAGAGACCCAGTACTTC
TRBJ2-2,TRBV19,-,-,CASSIGGGDTGELFF,TGTGCCAGTAGTATCGGAGGGGGCGACACCGGGGAGCTGTTTTTT
TRBJ2-5,TRBV28,TRBD2,-,CASKGLADQETQYF,TGTGCCAGCAAGGGACTAGCGGACCAAGAGACCCAGTACTTC
TRBJ1-1,TRBV13,TRBD1,-,CASSFRRTGDLNTEAFF,TGTGCCAGCAGCTTTCGTAGGACAGGGGACCTGAACACTGAAGCTTTCTTT
TRBJ2-7,TRBV9,-,-,CASSFRDISYEQYF,TGTGCCAGCAGCTTCCGGGACATCTCCTACGAGCAGTACTTC
TRBJ2-3,TRBV27,-,-,CASTLIVGGDTQYF,TGTGCCAGCACCTTAATCGTGGGAGGTGATACGCAGTATTTT
TRBJ2-7,TRBV30,-,few,CAWRALGMYEQYF,TGTGCCTGGAGGGCCCTCGGGATGTACGAGCAGTACTTC
TRBJ1-5,TRBV19,-,-,CASSVQGNQPQHF,TGTGCCAGTAGTGTTCAGGGGAATCAGCCCCAGCATTTT
TRBJ2-5,TRBV27,-,-,CASAWGGLTETQYF,TGTGCCAGCGCCTGGGGAGGCCTGACAGAGACCCAGTACTTC
TRBJ2-3,TRBV11-2,TRBD2,-,CASSFERGPSTDTQYF,TGTGCCAGCAGCTTCGAGCGGGGTCCGAGCACAGATACGCAGTATTTT
TRBJ1-2,TRBV10-3,TRBD1,-,CAISLDRGGDGYGYTF,TGTGCCATCAGCCTCGACAGGGGTGGGGATGGCTATGGCTACACCTTC
TRBJ2-7,TRBV6-5,TRBD2,-,CASSYTTSGYYEQYF,TGTGCCAGCAGTTATACGACTAGCGGATACTACGAGCAGTACTTC
TRBJ2-1,TRBV5-8,-,-,CASSTLAGYNEQFF,TGTGCCAGCAGCACCTTGGCAGGATACAATGAGCAGTTCTTC
TRBJ2-7,TRBV5-1,-,once,CASSLRGGSYEQYF,TGCGCCAGCAGCTTGAGAGGGGGAAGCTACGAGCAGTACTTC
TRBJ2-1,TRBV7-6,-,-,CASSLEGSGNLGEQFF,TGTGCCAGCAGCTTAGAAGGGAGCGGCAACCTCGGTGAGCAGTTCTTC
TRBJ2-1,TRBV6-1,TRBD2,-,CASIAGGPFEQFF,TGTGCCAGTATAGCGGGAGGGCCCTTCGAGCAGTTCTTC
TRBJ2-7,TRBV27,-,-,CASSTRLLRVHEQYF,TGTGCCAGCAGTACCCGGCTGTTACGCGTCCACGAGCAGTACTTC
TRBJ2-3,TRBV5-4,TRBD2,-,CASSHLAESTDTQYF,TGTGCCAGCAGCCACCTAGCGGAGAGCACAGATACGCAGTATTTT
TRBJ2-1,TRBV7-8,-,-,CASSPQASPYNEQFF,TGTGCCAGCAGCCCCCAGGCCTCCCCCTACAATGAGCAGTTCTTC
TRBJ2-7,TRBV5-1,-,-,CASSFGLGYEQYF,TGCGCCAGCAGCTTCGGGCTAGGCTACGAGCAGTACTTC